The 24 T cell receptor beta chains below were found in one sample sequenced in a study of T cell responses to AZD1222 COVID-19 vaccine. The assay was immunoSEQ multiplex PCR, and TCRdb's table has in-frame clones only and misses some. Its clone listing holds about 140,000 clones. The sample was peripheral blood. These receptors came from an adult in good health.

This chain uses TRBV11-3 with TRBJ2-7; no definite D call. This CDR3 spans 14 amino acids. Looked up from germline, CDR1 is SGHNT and CDR2 is YENEEA. The V end was cut by 4 bases, the J end by 6 bases, with 16 bases between. CDR3 in amino acids: CASSSRRAGGEQYF. The CDR3 coding sequence is TGTGCCAGCAGCTCTCGTCGGGCAGGCGGCGAGCAGTACTTC.

The rearrangement links TRBV6-5 to TRBJ1-2, with D possibly being TRBD1 (5 bases). In germline, CDR1 is MNHEY, CDR2 SVGAGI. The CDR3 consists of 15 residues. The V end was cut by 6 bases, the J end by 6 bases, with 20 bases between. CDR3 coding DNA: TGTGCCAGCAGCCCACAGGTAGTTGCCGGCGATGGCTACACCTTC. It translates to CASSPQVVAGDGYTF.

V usage is TRBV5-1 and J usage is TRBJ2-6; 10 nucleotides match TRBD1. After removal of 4 bases from V and 0 bases from J, the junction contained 4 bases not matched to a gene. Germline V lookup: CDR1 SGHRS, CDR2 YFSETQ. The CDR3 covers 17 residues. In DNA, the CDR3 is TGCGCCAGCAGCAGGACAGGGGGAAGCTCTGGGGCCAACGTCCTGACTTTC. Its translation: CASSRTGGSSGANVLTF.

Worth noting for this clone: Other DNA sequences in this specimen translate into the identical CDR3. The chain has TRBV4-1 and TRBJ1-5; D is unclear. Germline CDR1 and CDR2: MGHRA and YSYEKL. The CDR3 runs to 14 residues. V lost 1 base, J lost 6 bases, and 10 bases lay in between. DNA for the CDR3: TGCGCCAGCAGCCAAGCCCCGGGAGGTCAGCCCCAGCATTTT. Translating gives CASSQAPGGQPQHF.

The chain joins TRBV6-1 to TRBJ1-4; D gene unclear. Looked up from germline, CDR1 is MNHNS and CDR2 is SASEGT. This CDR3 comprises 15 residues. Trimming pared 2 bases from V and 7 bases from J, leaving 14 bases between. This CDR3 is CASSEPGKAAEKLFF. CDR3 DNA sequence: TGTGCCAGCAGTGAACCGGGGAAGGCGGCTGAAAAACTGTTTTTT.

V gene TRBV7-2 combines with J gene TRBJ2-7; the D gene could be TRBD1 or TRBD2 (5 bases each). Trimming cost V 4 bases and J 4 bases, with 11 bases left between them. Germline assignment: CDR1 SGHTA and CDR2 FQGNSA. This CDR3 spans 13 amino acids. CDR3 region: CASSSLGGYEQYF. In nucleotides, the CDR3 is TGTGCCAGCAGCTCTCTTGGGGGTTACGAGCAGTACTTC.

The V gene is TRBV4-3, the J gene TRBJ1-1; a possible D gene is TRBD1 (5 bases). Per the germline V gene, CDR1 is LGHNA and CDR2 is YSLEER. V was shortened by 1 base and J by 4 bases, with 10 bases between the two germline ends. The CDR3 length is 14 residues. CDR3 region: CASSQVQGGTEAFF. CDR3 coding DNA: TGCGCCAGCAGCCAAGTCCAGGGCGGCACTGAAGCTTTCTTT.

This chain uses TRBV6-5 with TRBJ1-4, with TRBD1 identical over 7 bases. Germline V gene sequence: CDR1 MNHEY, CDR2 SVGAGI. CDR3 length: 14 residues. V trimming: 4 bases; J trimming: 4 bases; junction bases outside the gene matches: 3. The CDR3 protein is CASSSGTDNEKLFF. CDR3 in DNA: TGTGCCAGCAGTTCCGGGACAGATAATGAAAAACTGTTTTTT.

The J gene is TRBJ1-5, the V gene TRBV4-2; D not certain. CDR1 is LGHNA, CDR2 YNFKEQ, per germline. The CDR3 extends over 14 amino acids. V was pared by 6 bases and J by 7 bases, with 16 bases between. The CDR3 region is CASSPGGGLQPQHF. The DNA for the CDR3 is TGTGCCAGCAGTCCAGGAGGAGGGTTGCAGCCCCAGCATTTT.

This chain connects TRBV18 to TRBJ1-4; D remains unclear. The V gene lost 1 base and the J gene lost 4 bases, with 13 bases spanning the gap. The length of the CDR3 is 16 residues. Germline CDR1 reads KGHSH; CDR2 reads LQKENI. For the CDR3, the DNA is TGTGCCAGCTCACCACTTGTGCGCGGTGTTAATGAAAAACTGTTTTTT. Translated: CASSPLVRGVNEKLFF.

The rearrangement joins TRBV5-4 to TRBJ1-1, with TRBD1 as a possible D gene (5 bases). CDR3 size: 13 residues. V shed 3 bases and J shed 4 bases, with 10 bases lying between them. In germline, CDR1 is SGHNT, CDR2 YYREEE (reference sequence). The CDR3 DNA reads TGTGCCAGCAGCTCGGGACTGACCACTGAAGCTTTCTTT. This gives the protein CASSSGLTTEAFF.

The V call is TRBV19, the J call TRBJ2-2; no firm D call. This CDR3 spans 13 amino acids. Germline-derived CDR1 and CDR2 are LNHDA and SQIVND (reference sequence). V lost 6 bases to trimming and J lost 4 bases, with 9 bases between them. The CDR3 coding sequence is TGTGCCAGTAGGGCAGACTCCACCGGGGAGCTGTTTTTT. Translated, it gives CASRADSTGELFF.

The CDR3 sequence: CASSGGGTEAFF. The CDR3 coding sequence is TGTGCCAGCAGTGGAGGGGGAACTGAAGCTTTCTTT. The gene calls are TRBV27 and TRBJ1-1, with D possibly matching TRBD1 (6 bases). Trimming removed 5 bases from V and 5 bases from J, with 9 bases in between. Germline V gives CDR1 MNHEY, CDR2 SMNVEV (reference sequence). The length of the CDR3 is 12 residues.

The chain uses TRBV7-7 and TRBJ2-1; D assignment may be TRBD1 or TRBD2 (7 bases each). The CDR3 is 16 amino acids. V shed 5 bases and J shed 9 bases, with 23 bases lying between them. Per germline, CDR1 SSHAT and CDR2 FNYEAQ (reference sequence). The CDR3 DNA follows: TGTGCCAGCAGCCCCGTTGGGGCAGGGGGGGGTCTTGAGCAGTTCTTC. Translation gives CASSPVGAGGGLEQFF.

This rearrangement joins TRBV3-1 (or the pseudogene TRBV3-2) to TRBJ2-6; D is possibly TRBD1 (5 bases). In germline, CDR1 is LGHDT, CDR2 YNNKEL (reference sequence). This CDR3 is 18 amino acids long. Trimming removed 0 bases from V and 3 bases from J, with 15 bases in between. The CDR3 loop reads CASSQENQGLGGANVLTF. The CDR3 DNA reads TGTGCCAGCAGCCAAGAAAACCAGGGTTTGGGTGGGGCCAACGTCCTGACTTTC.

The rearrangement links TRBV12-3 or TRBV12-4 to TRBJ2-7; 8 nucleotides agree with TRBD1. The V segment lost 5 bases and the J segment 6 bases; nucleotides outside the gene matches: 6. This CDR3 comprises 13 residues. CDR3 nucleotides: TGTGCCAGCAGTAGGACAGGGTTTTCCGAGCAGTACTTC. The encoded protein is CASSRTGFSEQYF.

The chain joins TRBV27 to TRBJ1-2; D is ambiguous. V was shortened by 5 bases and J by 8 bases, with 15 bases between the two germline ends. The CDR3 is made up of 13 amino acids. Germline-derived CDR1 and CDR2 are MNHEY and SMNVEV (reference sequence). CDR3 loop: CASSPRPLWGYTF. CDR3 DNA sequence: TGTGCCAGCAGTCCCCGACCCTTATGGGGCTACACCTTC.

The chain employs TRBV12-3 or TRBV12-4 and TRBJ1-5; D gene ambiguous. The CDR3 consists of 13 residues. V was cut by 5 bases and J by 5 bases, with 10 bases left in between. CDR3 sequence reads: CASSRRSDQPQHF. The CDR3 bases are TGTGCCAGCAGTCGCCGATCGGATCAGCCCCAGCATTTT.

The chain joins TRBV27 to TRBJ1-3, with TRBD1 matching 7 bases. V lost 4 bases and J lost 0; bases outside the gene matches: 6. This CDR3 is built from 16 residues. The germline V gene encodes CDR1 MNHEY and CDR2 SMNVEV (reference sequence). The CDR3 sequence: CASSSTGDASGNTIYF. In DNA form, the CDR3 reads TGTGCCAGCAGTTCCACAGGGGATGCCTCTGGAAACACCATATATTTT.

This chain uses TRBV19 with TRBJ2-1; 10 nucleotides match TRBD1. The CDR3 length is 14 residues. The V segment lost 6 bases and the J segment 4 bases; nucleotides outside the gene matches: 3. The germline V gene encodes CDR1 LNHDA and CDR2 SQIVND (reference sequence). This chain's CDR3 is CASSGTGDYNEQFF. For the CDR3, the DNA is TGTGCCAGTAGCGGGACAGGGGATTACAATGAGCAGTTCTTC.

The J gene is TRBJ1-4, the V gene TRBV19, with a possible D match to TRBD1 (6 bases). V gave up 5 bases and J gave up 6 bases, with 19 bases separating them. Per the germline V gene, CDR1 is LNHDA and CDR2 is SQIVND (reference sequence). The CDR3 is 16 amino acids. The CDR3 DNA follows: TGTGCCAGTAGTCCGGCGACCGGGACATGGGATGAAAAACTGTTTTTT. Its translation: CASSPATGTWDEKLFF. The full variable domain, rest sourced from reference TRBV19 and TRBJ1-4, is DGGITQSPKYLFRKEGQNVTLSCEQNLNHDAMYWYRQDPGQGLRLIYYSQIVNDFQKGDIAEGYSVSREKKESFPLTVTSAQKNPTAFYLCASSPATGTWDEKLFFGSGTQLSVL.

The chain carries TRBV9 and TRBJ1-2, with 7 bases matching TRBD1. This CDR3 has 16 amino acids. Germline V gene sequence: CDR1 SGDLS, CDR2 YYNGEE. The J segment lost 4 bases and the V segment lost 4 bases, leaving 13 bases of the junction unmatched. CDR3 sequence: CASSPIPGGRVYGYTF. The DNA of the CDR3 is TGTGCCAGCAGCCCCATCCCAGGGGGACGTGTCTATGGCTACACCTTC.

V gene TRBV2 combines with J gene TRBJ1-2, with TRBD1 matching over 7 bases. CDR1 and CDR2 from the germline V gene are SNHLY and FYNNEI. There are 13 residues in the CDR3. The V and J ends lost 4 bases and 8 bases, in that order; junction bases with no gene match: 7. CDR3 nucleotide sequence: TGTGCCAGCAGTGGACAGGGAGGGGGAGGCTACACCTTC. Its translation: CASSGQGGGGYTF.

The genes are TRBV15 and TRBJ1-6, with D perhaps matching TRBD1 (5 bases). This CDR3 comprises 16 residues. CDR1 LNHNV and CDR2 YYDKDF come from the germline V gene (reference sequence). Trimming stripped 0 bases from V and 8 bases from J, with 14 bases between. The CDR3 reads CATSRDTAGTHSPLHF. The CDR3 nucleotides are TGTGCCACCAGCAGAGATACCGCTGGGACGCATTCACCCCTCCACTTT.